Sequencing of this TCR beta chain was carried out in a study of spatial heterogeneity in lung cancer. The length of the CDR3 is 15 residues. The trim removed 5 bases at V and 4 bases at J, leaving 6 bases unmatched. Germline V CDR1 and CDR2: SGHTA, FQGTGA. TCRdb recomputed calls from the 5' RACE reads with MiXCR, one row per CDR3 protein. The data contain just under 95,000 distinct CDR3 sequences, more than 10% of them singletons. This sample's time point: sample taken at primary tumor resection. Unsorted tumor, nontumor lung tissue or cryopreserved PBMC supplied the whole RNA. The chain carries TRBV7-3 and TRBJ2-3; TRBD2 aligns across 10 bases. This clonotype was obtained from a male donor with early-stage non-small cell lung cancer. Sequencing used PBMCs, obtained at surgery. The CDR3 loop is CASSPYGLAADTQYF. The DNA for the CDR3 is TGTGCCAGCAGCCCCTACGGACTAGCGGCAGATACGCAGTATTTT.